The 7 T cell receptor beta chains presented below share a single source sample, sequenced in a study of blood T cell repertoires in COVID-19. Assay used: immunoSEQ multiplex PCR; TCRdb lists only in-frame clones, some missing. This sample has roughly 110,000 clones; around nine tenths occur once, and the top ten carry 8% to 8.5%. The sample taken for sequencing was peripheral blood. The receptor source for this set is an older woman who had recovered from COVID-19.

The CDR3 sequence is CASSQGRSHRSTEAFF. DNA of the CDR3: TGTGCCAGCAGCCAAGGAAGGAGTCACAGGTCCACTGAAGCTTTCTTT. The chain is built from TRBV3-1 (or the pseudogene TRBV3-2) and TRBJ1-1, with D perhaps matching TRBD1 (5 bases). Germline V CDR1 and CDR2: LGHDT, YNNKEL (reference sequence). The CDR3 runs to 16 residues. The V end was cut by 1 base, the J end by 4 bases, with 16 bases between.

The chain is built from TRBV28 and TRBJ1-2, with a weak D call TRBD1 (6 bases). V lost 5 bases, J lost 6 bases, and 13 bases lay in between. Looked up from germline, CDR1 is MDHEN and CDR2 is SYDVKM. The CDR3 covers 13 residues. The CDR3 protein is CASSLTQGNGYTF. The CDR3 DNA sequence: TGTGCCAGCAGTCTAACACAGGGTAATGGCTACACCTTC.

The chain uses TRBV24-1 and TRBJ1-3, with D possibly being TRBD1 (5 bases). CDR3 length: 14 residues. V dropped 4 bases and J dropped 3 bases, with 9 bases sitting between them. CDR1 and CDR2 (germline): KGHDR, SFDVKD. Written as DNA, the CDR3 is TGTGCCACCAGTGACGGACATGTTGGAAACACCATATATTTT. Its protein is CATSDGHVGNTIYF.

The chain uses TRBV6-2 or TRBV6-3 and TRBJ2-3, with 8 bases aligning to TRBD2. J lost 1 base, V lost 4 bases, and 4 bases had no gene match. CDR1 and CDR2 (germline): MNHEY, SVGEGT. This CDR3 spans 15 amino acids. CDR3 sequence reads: CASSWRRGGTDTQYF. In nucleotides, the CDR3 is TGTGCCAGCAGTTGGAGGCGGGGGGGCACAGATACGCAGTATTTT.

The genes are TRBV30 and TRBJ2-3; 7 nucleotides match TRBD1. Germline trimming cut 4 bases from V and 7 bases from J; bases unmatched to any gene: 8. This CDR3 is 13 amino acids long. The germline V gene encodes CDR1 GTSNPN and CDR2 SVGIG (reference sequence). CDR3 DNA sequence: TGTGCCTGGAAGAGAGGGGGCCATTATACGCAGTATTTT. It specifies CAWKRGGHYTQYF.

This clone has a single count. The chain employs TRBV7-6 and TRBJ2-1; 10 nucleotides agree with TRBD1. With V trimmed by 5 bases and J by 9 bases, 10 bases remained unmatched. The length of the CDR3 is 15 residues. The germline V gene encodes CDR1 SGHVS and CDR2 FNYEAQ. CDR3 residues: CASSLRLTGGSEQFF. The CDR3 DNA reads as TGTGCCAGCAGCCTACGACTGACAGGGGGCAGTGAGCAGTTCTTC.

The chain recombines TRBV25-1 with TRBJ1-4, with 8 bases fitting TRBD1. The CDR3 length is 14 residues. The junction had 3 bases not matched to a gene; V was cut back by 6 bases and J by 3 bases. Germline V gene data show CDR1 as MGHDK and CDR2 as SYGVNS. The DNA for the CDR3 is TGTGCCAGCAGGCAGGGGGCCGCTAATGAAAAACTGTTTTTT. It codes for CASRQGAANEKLFF.